This passage covers 11 T cell receptor beta chains from one sample sequenced in a study of blood T cell repertoires in COVID-19. Clones were read by immunoSEQ multiplex PCR, and TCRdb kept only the in-frame ones, dropping some. The sample contains over 150,000 clones, around 90% of which appear only once. Sequencing used peripheral blood. The receptors were gathered from a man aged 18-30 years with acute or convalescent COVID-19.

This rearrangement joins TRBV7-9 to TRBJ2-3; D uncertain. V lost 3 bases, J lost 0 bases, and 10 bases lay in between. The CDR3 is 15 residues long. The germline V gene has CDR1 SEHNR and CDR2 FQNEAQ (reference sequence). The CDR3 protein is CASSFISSSTDTQYF. In nucleotides, the CDR3 is TGTGCCAGCAGCTTTATTTCCAGTAGCACAGATACGCAGTATTTT.

The V and J genes are TRBV19 and TRBJ2-2; D might be TRBD1 (8 bases). The CDR3 length is 15 residues. Germline V gives CDR1 LNHDA, CDR2 SQIVND (reference sequence). The germline V and J ends were trimmed by 10 bases and 5 bases, with 20 bases remaining between them. CDR3 nucleotide sequence: TGTGCCACCACCGGACAGGGAGGGATTACCGGGGAGCTGTTTTTT. It specifies CATTGQGGITGELFF.

The J gene is TRBJ2-7, the V gene TRBV14; 12 bases agree with TRBD2. The germline gives CDR1 SGHDN, CDR2 FVKESK. The length of the CDR3 is 16 residues. The V and J ends lost 1 base and 1 base, in that order; junction bases with no gene match: 2. As DNA, the CDR3 is TGTGCCAGCAGCCAAGCAGGACTAGCGGGATCCTACGAGCAGTACTTC. Translated, it gives CASSQAGLAGSYEQYF.

The chain employs TRBV25-1 and TRBJ2-2, with a possible D match to TRBD2 (6 bases). V was trimmed by 3 bases and J by 7 bases, leaving 15 bases between them. The CDR3 contains 15 residues. Germline CDR1 MGHDK, CDR2 SYGVNS. The CDR3: CASSDPGRSVGELFF. The CDR3 coding sequence is TGTGCCAGCAGTGACCCCGGGAGAAGTGTCGGGGAGCTGTTTTTT.

V usage is TRBV27 and J usage is TRBJ2-1; 9 bases align to TRBD2. Germline V gene sequence: CDR1 MNHEY, CDR2 SMNVEV (reference sequence). Unmatched junction bases numbered 9, after V lost 7 bases and J lost 2 bases. This CDR3 has 16 residues. The CDR3 DNA is TGTGCCAGCACCCCTCGACTAGCGGTTACCTACAATGAGCAGTTCTTC. It translates to CASTPRLAVTYNEQFF.

This clone was detected a few times. This chain connects TRBV3-1 (or the pseudogene TRBV3-2) to TRBJ2-3; 7 positions agree with TRBD2. This CDR3 spans 17 amino acids. CDR1 is LGHDT, CDR2 YNNKEL, per germline (reference sequence). J gave up 11 bases and V 0 bases, and 17 bases lay outside the gene matches. DNA for the CDR3: TGTGCCAGCAGCCAAGATCAGGGCCCTGCGGGAGTTGAAAAGCAGTATTTT. Protein product: CASSQDQGPAGVEKQYF.

The CDR3 DNA reads as TGTGCCAGCAAACAAGACAGGGGGCGCGGGACTGAAGCTTTCTTT. Encoded protein: CASKQDRGRGTEAFF. V usage is TRBV5-8 and J usage is TRBJ1-1, with 10 bases aligning to TRBD1. Germline values: CDR1 SGHTS, CDR2 YDEGEE. The CDR3 contains 15 residues. Losses at the gene ends were 6 bases for V and 5 bases for J; bases not matched to a gene: 10.

The rearrangement uses TRBV5-5 and TRBJ2-7; D might be TRBD2 (6 bases). Trimming stripped 1 base from V and 6 bases from J, with 14 bases between. The germline V gene has CDR1 SGHKS and CDR2 YYEKEE (reference sequence). The CDR3 totals 14 residues. The CDR3 spells CASSLSGDSREQYF. The DNA of the CDR3 is TGTGCCAGCAGCTTGAGTGGGGACTCCCGCGAGCAGTACTTC.

This chain joins TRBV30 and TRBJ1-5, with 7 bases lining up with TRBD1. In germline, CDR1 is GTSNPN, CDR2 SVGIG (reference sequence). CDR3 size: 15 residues. V trimming: 1 base; J trimming: 6 bases; junction bases outside the gene matches: 9. The CDR3 nucleotides read TGTGCCTGGAGTGCATCTGACAGGGCCTCTCAGCCCCAGCATTTT. Amino acids: CAWSASDRASQPQHF.

The CDR3 protein is CASSSPRGFEAYGYTF. As DNA, the CDR3 is TGTGCCAGCAGTTCACCAAGAGGATTTGAGGCCTATGGCTACACCTTC. This chain links TRBV6-5 with TRBJ1-2; D unclear. This CDR3 spans 16 amino acids. Trimming removed 4 bases from V and 4 bases from J, with 19 bases in between. Germline-derived CDR1 and CDR2 are MNHEY and SVGAGI.

The rearrangement joins TRBV9 to TRBJ2-4; TRBD2 might be the D (5 bases). The V and J ends lost 0 bases and 0 bases respectively, with 10 bases between them. CDR1 SGDLS and CDR2 YYNGEE come from the germline V gene. The CDR3 is 16 amino acids. This CDR3 reads CASSVVPGLAKNIQYF. For the CDR3, the DNA is TGTGCCAGCAGCGTAGTCCCGGGGTTAGCCAAAAACATTCAGTACTTC.